A selection of T cell receptor beta chains follows, all from one sample in a study of T cell responses to AZD1222 COVID-19 vaccine. Sequenced by immunoSEQ multiplex PCR; TCRdb stores in-frame clones only, minus some. This sample has tens of thousands of clones, with roughly 80% found just once. The sequencing here drew on peripheral blood, taken 28 days after the second AZD1222 dose. Receptors were obtained from an adult who received the AZD1222 COVID-19 vaccine. Each CDR3 is given with its conserved first and last residue. A D gene is named only where the DNA matches it firmly. Expanded clones get a size class; other rows say once, few or many, or leave the size out.

TRBD1	TRBV7-9	13	-	TRBJ1-1	CASSPTGEDEAFF	TGTGCCAGCAGCCCGACAGGGGAAGATGAAGCTTTCTTT
TRBD1	TRBV6-1	16	-	TRBJ2-7	CASSGQQGAVNREQYF	TGTGCCAGCAGTGGCCAACAGGGGGCCGTTAACAGGGAGCAGTACTTC
-	TRBV3-1/TRBV3-2	13	-	TRBJ2-5	CASSQGPPGTQYF	TGTGCCAGCAGCCAAGGCCCCCCGGGGACCCAGTACTTC
-	TRBV19	16	-	TRBJ2-7	CASSTTRSGEGGEQYF	TGTGCCAGTAGTACCACCCGGTCAGGGGAAGGGGGAGAGCAGTACTTC
-	TRBV29-1	17	-	TRBJ2-3	CSVVAPYLGGGTDTQYF	TGCAGCGTTGTCGCCCCGTATTTAGGGGGGGGCACAGATACGCAGTATTTT
TRBD1	TRBV9	15	-	TRBJ1-2	CASSATGAGDYGYTF	TGTGCCAGCAGCGCGACAGGGGCTGGGGACTATGGCTACACCTTC
-	TRBV27	14	-	TRBJ1-5	CASSSADSNQPQHF	TGTGCCAGCAGTTCCGCGGATAGCAATCAGCCCCAGCATTTT
-	TRBV15	15	-	TRBJ1-2	CATRVGSRVDRGYTF	TGTGCCACCAGGGTGGGAAGCAGGGTGGATCGTGGCTACACCTTC
-	TRBV6-6	12	-	TRBJ2-3	CASGVSSYTQYF	TGTGCCAGCGGGGTGTCCAGTTATACGCAGTATTTT
-	TRBV18	15	-	TRBJ1-2	CASSPRPRGAEGYTF	TGTGCCAGCTCACCTCGCCCTCGGGGGGCGGAAGGCTACACCTTC
-	TRBV6-1	15	-	TRBJ1-1	CASSEDQWRLSEAFF	TGTGCCAGCAGTGAAGATCAGTGGAGGCTGAGTGAAGCTTTCTTT
-	TRBV9	15	-	TRBJ2-2	CASSVALGDTGELFF	TGTGCCAGCAGCGTAGCGCTAGGGGACACCGGGGAGCTGTTTTTT
-	TRBV7-2	15	-	TRBJ1-3	CASSFGPSSGNTIYF	TGTGCCAGCAGCTTTGGGCCGTCCTCTGGAAACACCATATATTTT
-	TRBV6-1	13	once	TRBJ1-2	CASSEQFSYGYTF	TGTGCCAGCAGTGAACAGTTCTCCTATGGCTACACCTTC
TRBD1	TRBV18	16	-	TRBJ1-1	CASSPAPGQLNTEAFF	TGTGCCAGCTCACCCGCTCCGGGACAGTTGAACACTGAAGCTTTCTTT
-	TRBV5-4	14	few	TRBJ2-7	CASSLERHSYEQYF	TGTGCCAGCAGCTTAGAGCGGCACTCCTACGAGCAGTACTTC
-	TRBV2	15	-	TRBJ1-1	CASRGNRERGTEAFF	TGTGCCAGCAGGGGAAACAGGGAGCGCGGCACTGAAGCTTTCTTT
TRBD2	TRBV2	12	few	TRBJ2-5	CASGLAGETQYF	TGTGCCAGCGGACTAGCGGGAGAGACCCAGTACTTC
TRBD1	TRBV7-9	15	many	TRBJ1-2	CASSLSGGAWDGYTF	TGTGCCAGCAGTCTTTCAGGGGGTGCCTGGGACGGCTACACCTTC
-	TRBV7-9	15	-	TRBJ2-5	CASSFRTESQETQYF	TGTGCCAGCAGCTTTCGGACAGAGTCCCAAGAGACCCAGTACTTC
-	TRBV2	16	few	TRBJ2-2	CASTRPARGSTGELFF	TGTGCCAGCACCCGACCGGCACGGGGAAGTACCGGGGAGCTGTTTTTT
TRBD1	TRBV4-3	15	-	TRBJ1-1	CASSFLGTGGTEAFF	TGCGCCAGCAGCTTCTTGGGGACAGGGGGCACTGAAGCTTTCTTT
-	TRBV7-8	15	-	TRBJ2-7	CASSPLGGRGYEQYF	TGTGCCAGCAGCCCCCTGGGCGGGCGCGGCTACGAGCAGTACTTC
-	TRBV7-2	14	-	TRBJ2-7	CASSLLAGAYEQYF	TGTGCCAGCAGCTTACTGGCAGGGGCCTACGAGCAGTACTTC
-	TRBV11-2	17	once	TRBJ2-2	CASSQSPGGPNTGELFF	TGTGCCAGCAGCCAAAGCCCGGGGGGCCCGAACACCGGGGAGCTGTTTTTT